Sequencing of this TCR beta chain was carried out in a study of glioma-infiltrating T cells after dendritic cell vaccination. The wider study: Dendritic cells derived from monocytes and pulsed with autologous tumor lysate formed the vaccine.

The V gene lost 1 base and the J gene lost 3 bases, with 3 bases spanning the gap. This CDR3 region has 13 residues. Germline assignment: CDR1 LNHDA and CDR2 SQIVND (reference sequence). Overall study results and limits: Estimated pretreatment TIL content predicted outcome after dendritic cell vaccination. The cohort had few patients with full blood and tumor sets.

Sequencing used immunoSEQ multiplex PCR; TCRdb keeps in-frame clones, though not all of them. The sample includes tens of thousands of clones, about 85% of them seen just once. Details on this clone: Its antigen is unidentified.

Fresh-frozen tumor tissue and more than two years of survival data were available for all. Sequences were derived from blood, sampled before dendritic cell vaccination. The rearrangement uses TRBV19 and TRBJ2-2, with unresolved D. The receptor comes from a human donor with glioblastoma. CDR3 sequence (DNA): TGTGCCAGTAGTATAGCAGACACCGGGGAGCTGTTTTTT. Encoded protein: CASSIADTGELFF. Using reference TRBV19 and TRBJ2-2 for the parts outside the CDR3, the full variable domain is DGGITQSPKYLFRKEGQNVTLSCEQNLNHDAMYWYRQDPGQGLRLIYYSQIVNDFQKGDIAEGYSVSREKKESFPLTVTSAQKNPTAFYLCASSIADTGELFFGEGSRLTVL.